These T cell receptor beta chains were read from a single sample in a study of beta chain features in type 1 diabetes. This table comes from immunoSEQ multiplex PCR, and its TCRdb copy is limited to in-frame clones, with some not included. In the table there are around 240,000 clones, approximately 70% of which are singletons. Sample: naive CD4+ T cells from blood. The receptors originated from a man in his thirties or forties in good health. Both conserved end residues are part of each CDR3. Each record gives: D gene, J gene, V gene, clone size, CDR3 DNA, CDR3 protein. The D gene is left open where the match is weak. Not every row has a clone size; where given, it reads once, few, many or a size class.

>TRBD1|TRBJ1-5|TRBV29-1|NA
TGCAGCGCAGGGGAGGGGGCTCAGCCCCAGCATTTT
CSAGEGAQPQHF
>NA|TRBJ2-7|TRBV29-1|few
TGCAGCGTGGCCGAGGGCAGTGCTTCCTACGAGCAGTACTTC
CSVAEGSASYEQYF
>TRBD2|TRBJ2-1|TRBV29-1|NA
TGCAGCGTCCATAGCGGGGGACTACGCCTAGGGGAGCAGTTCTTC
CSVHSGGLRLGEQFF
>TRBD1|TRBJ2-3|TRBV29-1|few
TGCAGCGTTGAAGAAGACAGGGGGGACACAGATACGCAGTATTTT
CSVEEDRGDTDTQYF
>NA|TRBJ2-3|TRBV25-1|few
TGTGCCAGCAGTGAATATAAGGGAGATACGCAGTATTTT
CASSEYKGDTQYF
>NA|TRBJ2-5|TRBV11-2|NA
TGTGCCAGCAGCCCGCGGGCCACAACAGAGACCCAGTACTTC
CASSPRATTETQYF
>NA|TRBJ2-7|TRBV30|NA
TGTGCCTGGAGCCGGACGATGGGCTCCCCCTACGAGCAGTACTTC
CAWSRTMGSPYEQYF
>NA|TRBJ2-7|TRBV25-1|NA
TGTGCCAGCGGCGGGACCCTGGGATACGAGCAGTACTTC
CASGGTLGYEQYF
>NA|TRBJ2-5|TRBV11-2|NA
TGTGCCAGCAGCTTCTCAGGCAAGGGGGACCAAGAGACCCAGTACTTC
CASSFSGKGDQETQYF
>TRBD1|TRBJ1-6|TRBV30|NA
TGTGCCTGGGACGTACGGACAGGGAATTCACCCCTCCACTTT
CAWDVRTGNSPLHF
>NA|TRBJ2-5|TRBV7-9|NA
TGTGCCAGCAGCCTCACTGGGGGAGAGACCCAGTACTTC
CASSLTGGETQYF
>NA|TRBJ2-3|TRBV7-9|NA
TGTGCCAGCAGCTCTAACGGCAATACGCAGTATTTT
CASSSNGNTQYF
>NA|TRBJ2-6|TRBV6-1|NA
TGTGCCAGCAGTGAAAGAGTCGGGGCCAACGTCCTGACTTTC
CASSERVGANVLTF
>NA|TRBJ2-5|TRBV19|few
TGTGCCAGTAGTTCCATCGCAGGGTTGGAGACCCAGTACTTC
CASSSIAGLETQYF
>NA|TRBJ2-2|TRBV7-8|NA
TGTGCCAGCAGAATAGGGATAGACACCGGGGAGCTGTTTTTT
CASRIGIDTGELFF
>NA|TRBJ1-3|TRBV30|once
TGTGCCTGGAGTGTTCTCGGAATAGGAAACACCATATATTTT
CAWSVLGIGNTIYF
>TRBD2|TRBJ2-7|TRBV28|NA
TGTGCCAGCAGTTTGGGGTCACTAGCGTACTACGAGCAGTACTTC
CASSLGSLAYYEQYF
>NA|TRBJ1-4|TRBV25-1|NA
TGTGCCAGCAAAGGGGCAGAGTTTGAAAAACTGTTTTTT
CASKGAEFEKLFF
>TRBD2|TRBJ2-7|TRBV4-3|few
TGCGCCAGCAGCCCGACGATAAGACTAGCGGCCTACGAGCAGTACTTC
CASSPTIRLAAYEQYF
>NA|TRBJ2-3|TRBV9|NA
TGTGCCAGCAGCTTGAGAGGATCGACAGATACGCAGTATTTT
CASSLRGSTDTQYF
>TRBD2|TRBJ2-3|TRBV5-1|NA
TGCGCCAGCAGCCCACCAACGGGGGGGCGAGATACGCAGTATTTT
CASSPPTGGRDTQYF
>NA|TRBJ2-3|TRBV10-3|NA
TGTGCCATCAGTGACCCTATTAGGCGGGGGCAAAGCACAGATACGCAGTATTTT
CAISDPIRRGQSTDTQYF
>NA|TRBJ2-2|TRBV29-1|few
TGCAGCGTTGAAGCCCCCGGGGAGCTGTTTTTT
CSVEAPGELFF
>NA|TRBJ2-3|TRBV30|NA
TGTGCCTGGAGCCTCAACAGGGCGTTAACAGATACGCAGTATTTT
CAWSLNRALTDTQYF
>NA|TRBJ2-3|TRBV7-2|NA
TGTGCCAGCAGCTTAGTCACCCGAACAGATACGCAGTATTTT
CASSLVTRTDTQYF
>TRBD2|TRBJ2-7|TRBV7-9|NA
TGTGCCAGCAGCCCGGGGTTAGCGGGAGCGTACGAGCAGTACTTC
CASSPGLAGAYEQYF
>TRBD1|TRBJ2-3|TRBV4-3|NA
TGCGCCAGCAGCCAAATACTGGACAGGATAAGCACAGATACGCAGTATTTT
CASSQILDRISTDTQYF
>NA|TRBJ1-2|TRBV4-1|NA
TGCGCCAGCAGCCAAGAGCTGACCCTAGGGAACTATGGCTACACCTTC
CASSQELTLGNYGYTF
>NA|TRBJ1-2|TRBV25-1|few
TGTGCCAGCAGTGAAGGGTCTGCCCTTTATGGCTACACCTTC
CASSEGSALYGYTF
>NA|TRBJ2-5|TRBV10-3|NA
TGTGCCACCCGGGGCCAAGAGACCCAGTACTTC
CATRGQETQYF
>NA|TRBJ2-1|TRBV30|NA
TGTGCCTGGAGTGTAATCCGCGGGGGCCTCGATGAGCAGTTCTTC
CAWSVIRGGLDEQFF
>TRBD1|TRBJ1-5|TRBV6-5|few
TGTGCCAGCAGCTGGGACAGGGCGCAGCCCCAGCATTTT
CASSWDRAQPQHF
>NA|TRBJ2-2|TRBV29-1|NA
TGCAGCGTATCGGGCACCGGGGAGCTGTTTTTT
CSVSGTGELFF
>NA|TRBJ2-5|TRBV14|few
TGTGCCAGCAGCCAGTCTATGGGCCTGCCGTTGGAGACCCAGTACTTC
CASSQSMGLPLETQYF
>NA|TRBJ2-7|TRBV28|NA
TGTGCCAGCAGTCCTGACGGCGAGCAGTACTTC
CASSPDGEQYF
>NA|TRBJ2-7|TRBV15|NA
TGTGCCACCAGCAGTAACACCGCCTACGAGCAGTACTTC
CATSSNTAYEQYF
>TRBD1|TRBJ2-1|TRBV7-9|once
TGTGCCAGTACGGGACAGGAAGGAGTCTTC
CASTGQEGVF
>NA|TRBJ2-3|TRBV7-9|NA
TGTGCCAGCAGCTCCTCTAGCGCCCTAAGCACAGATACGCAGTATTTT
CASSSSSALSTDTQYF
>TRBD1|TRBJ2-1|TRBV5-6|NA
TGTGCCAGCAGCAAGGGACAGAGGTCACGGGATGAGCAGTTCTTC
CASSKGQRSRDEQFF
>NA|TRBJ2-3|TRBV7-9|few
TGTGCCAGCAGCGGAGGCCGTTCGCAGTATTTT
CASSGGRSQYF
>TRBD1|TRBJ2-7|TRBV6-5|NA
TGTGCCAGCAGGGACAGGGGGGCCTACGAGCAGTACTTC
CASRDRGAYEQYF
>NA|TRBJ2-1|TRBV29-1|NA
TGCAGCGTTGATCGGGCGGCGGGCCAGCAGTTCTTC
CSVDRAAGQQFF
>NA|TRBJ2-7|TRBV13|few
TGTGCCAGCAGCTTAGAGGGCAGGCGATCAGGGGAGCAGTACTTC
CASSLEGRRSGEQYF
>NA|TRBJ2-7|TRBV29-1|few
TGCAGCGTTGGGGCGTCCTACGAGCAGTACTTC
CSVGASYEQYF
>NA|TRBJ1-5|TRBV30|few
TGTGCCTGGAGAGGAGGGGCGGGCAATCAGCCCCAGCATTTT
CAWRGGAGNQPQHF
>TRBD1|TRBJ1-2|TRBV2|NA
TGTGCCAGCAGTGAGGGACAGTCCTATGGCTACACCTTC
CASSEGQSYGYTF
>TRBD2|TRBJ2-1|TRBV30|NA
TGTGCCTTGGGACTAGCGGGAGGGCCAGAGTACAATGAGCAGTTCTTC
CALGLAGGPEYNEQFF
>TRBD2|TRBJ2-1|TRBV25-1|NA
TGTGCCAGCAGTGCCACGGGACTAGCCCTCAATGAGCAGTTCTTC
CASSATGLALNEQFF
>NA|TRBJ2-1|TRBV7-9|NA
TGTGCCAGCAGCTCCCCGTCAGGGCATGAGCAGTTCTTC
CASSSPSGHEQFF
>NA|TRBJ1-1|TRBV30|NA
TGTGCCTGGAGGAGGGACACTGAAGCTTTCTTT
CAWRRDTEAFF
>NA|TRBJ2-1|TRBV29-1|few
TGCAGCGCTGAGAGGGCCTACAATGAGCAGTTCTTC
CSAERAYNEQFF
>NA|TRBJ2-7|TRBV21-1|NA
TGTGCCAGCAGAAAGCGTGCACAGGAGCAGTACTTC
CASRKRAQEQYF
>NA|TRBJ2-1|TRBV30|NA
TGTGCCTGGGAGTTGCGACGAAACAATGAGCAGTTCTTC
CAWELRRNNEQFF
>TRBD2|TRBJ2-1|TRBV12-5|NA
TGTGCTAGTGGTTTGGTCACCGGGACTAGCGGGAAAGGGGAGCAGTTCTTC
CASGLVTGTSGKGEQFF